The present T cell receptor (beta chain) was sequenced within a study of shared clonotypes between healthy human individuals. Regarding this clone: What it binds is unknown.

Only in-frame clones appear in the TCRdb table, and some are missing; sequencing was by immunoSEQ multiplex PCR. The sample gives about 2.1 million clones, just over 90% of which show up once; roughly 1.7% is in the top ten. Positive CCR7 selection of CD45RO-negative cells yielded the naive CD8 cells, and terminally differentiated effector memory CD45RA+ cells were excluded. The germline V gene encodes CDR1 PRHDT and CDR2 FYEKMQ (reference sequence). The V gene end was trimmed by 4 bases and the J gene end by 5 bases; junction bases not matched to a gene: 2. The length of the CDR3 is 13 residues. Broader study findings: Clonotypes shared by all four sorted-subset donors had higher generation probabilities than non-shared clonotypes. Rarefaction curves obtained for sorted subsets showed sequencing incomplete despite large depth.

The TCR was taken from a man aged 18 to 30 in good health. Some clones in this sample may be carry-over from other donors' samples. This chain connects TRBV13 to TRBJ2-7; 10 bases are a match to TRBD2. Source material: naive CD8+ T cells from PBMCs. The CDR3 DNA sequence: TGTGCCAGCAGCTCTAGCGGGAGAGACGAGCAGTACTTC. This translates into CASSSSGRDEQYF.